These T cell receptor beta chains were read from a single sample in a study of shared clonotypes between healthy human individuals. Profiling relied on immunoSEQ multiplex PCR, and the TCRdb table lists in-frame clones only, not all of them. The data hold some 2,400,000 clones, with approximately 96% observed a single time. Material: naive CD4+ T cells sorted from blood. These receptors were collected from a man aged 18 to 35 in good health. CDR3s include the opening cysteine and the closing phenylalanine or tryptophan. D genes are given only for firm matches. Where a row states a size, it is once, few, many or the class of an expanded clone; other rows omit it.

V	J	size	D	length	DNA	CDR3
TRBV6-5	TRBJ1-2	once	NA	13	TGTGCCAGCAGTTACAGCAGGGGAAATGGCTACACCTTC	CASSYSRGNGYTF
TRBV19	TRBJ2-7	NA	TRBD1	15	TGTGCCAGTAGTGCTCTTGGCCCAGGGGGCTACGAGCAGTACTTC	CASSALGPGGYEQYF
TRBV28	TRBJ2-2	once	TRBD1	16	TGTGCCAGCAGTCCTCACAGGGGGCAGAACACCGGGGAGCTGTTTTTT	CASSPHRGQNTGELFF
TRBV18	TRBJ1-6	NA	NA	17	TGTGCCAGCTCACCCCCAGGACAGAGGACCGCAGGTTCACCCCTCCACTTT	CASSPPGQRTAGSPLHF
TRBV5-6	TRBJ2-1	NA	TRBD2	15	TGTGCCAGCAGCCCTGGACTAGCCGCGTTCCATGAGCAGTTCTTC	CASSPGLAAFHEQFF
TRBV11-3	TRBJ2-3	NA	NA	14	TGTGCCAGCAGCCGAGGCGAGGACACAGATACGCAGTATTTT	CASSRGEDTDTQYF
TRBV9	TRBJ2-1	NA	NA	15	TGTGCCAGCAGCGTAGCCCAATTCTCCTACAATGAGCAGTTCTTC	CASSVAQFSYNEQFF
TRBV21-1	TRBJ2-5	NA	NA	15	TGTGCCAGCAGCAAATCGTACTCAACCCCGGAGACCCAGTACTTC	CASSKSYSTPETQYF
TRBV5-1	TRBJ1-5	NA	NA	15	TGCGCCAGCAGCACGGGCACACCGGGCAATCAGCCCCAGCATTTT	CASSTGTPGNQPQHF
TRBV4-3	TRBJ2-2	once	NA	14	TGCGCCAGCAGCCAAGACCAAGCCACCGGGGAGCTGTTTTTT	CASSQDQATGELFF
TRBV7-6	TRBJ2-2	NA	NA	14	TGTGCCAGCAGCTTTGAAAACAGGGCCGGGGAGCTGTTTTTT	CASSFENRAGELFF
TRBV19	TRBJ1-1	NA	TRBD1	13	TGTGCCAGTAGCGGACAGGGGGGGACTGAAGCTTTCTTT	CASSGQGGTEAFF
TRBV10-3	TRBJ1-3	NA	NA	14	TGTGCCATCAGTCGGGACACCTCTGGAAACACCATATATTTT	CAISRDTSGNTIYF
TRBV18	TRBJ1-6	NA	TRBD1	17	TGTGCCAGCTCACCAAATTCGGGACAGGGAGGGAATTCACCCCTCCACTTT	CASSPNSGQGGNSPLHF
TRBV10-1	TRBJ2-1	NA	TRBD2	16	TGCGCCAGCAGTGTAACCGGGACTAGCGGACCTCAAGAGCAGTTCTTC	CASSVTGTSGPQEQFF
TRBV30	TRBJ1-6	NA	NA	14	TGTGCCTGGAGGGACAGTCCTTATAATTCACCCCTCCACTTT	CAWRDSPYNSPLHF
TRBV6-6	TRBJ2-7	NA	NA	13	TGTGCCAGCAACCTACAGGGCCCCTACGAGCAGTACTTC	CASNLQGPYEQYF
TRBV11-2	TRBJ1-2	NA	TRBD1	19	TGTGCCAGCAGCTTAGGCCGTGGGGCCGGGACAGGGATACGCTATGGCTACACCTTC	CASSLGRGAGTGIRYGYTF
TRBV10-3	TRBJ2-7	NA	TRBD1	13	TGTGCCATCTCGGGACAGGCGTCCTACGAGCAGTACTTC	CAISGQASYEQYF
TRBV5-1	TRBJ1-1	NA	TRBD1	15	TGCGCCAGCAGCTCAAACCAGGGGGCGCGAACTGAAGCTTTCTTT	CASSSNQGARTEAFF
TRBV7-2	TRBJ2-3	NA	TRBD2	14	TGTGCCAGCAGCCCAAGCGGGGGCACAGATACGCAGTATTTT	CASSPSGGTDTQYF
TRBV7-3	TRBJ2-5	NA	TRBD1	14	TGTGCCAGCAGCTCACAGGGGGCTCAAGAGACCCAGTACTTC	CASSSQGAQETQYF
TRBV5-1	TRBJ1-3	NA	NA	15	TGCGCCAGCAGCCCGTCGGGGGTCTCTGGAAACACCATATATTTT	CASSPSGVSGNTIYF
TRBV19	TRBJ1-5	NA	TRBD1	16	TGTGCCAGTAGTATTACGGGCAGGGGGTGGAATCAGCCCCAGCATTTT	CASSITGRGWNQPQHF
TRBV19	TRBJ2-7	NA	NA	13	TGTGCCAGTAGAGGGACGTACAGCTACGAGCAGTACTTC	CASRGTYSYEQYF
TRBV7-2	TRBJ2-5	NA	NA	15	TGTGCCAGCAGCTTAGAGGCGGCGGAACAAGAGACCCAGTACTTC	CASSLEAAEQETQYF
TRBV29-1	TRBJ1-5	NA	NA	14	TGCAGCGTTAAAACAGGCGGGGGCAATCAGCCCCAGCATTTT	CSVKTGGGNQPQHF
TRBV30	TRBJ1-1	once	NA	15	TGTGCCTGGAGTCGCCTTAGGAGTTTGAACACTGAAGCTTTCTTT	CAWSRLRSLNTEAFF
TRBV19	TRBJ1-6	NA	NA	14	TGTGCCACCTCTGGGGACTCCTATAATTCACCCCTCCACTTT	CATSGDSYNSPLHF
TRBV7-2	TRBJ2-3	NA	TRBD2	16	TGTGCCAGCAGCTTAACGGGACTAGCGGGGGCGAGTACGCAGTATTTT	CASSLTGLAGASTQYF
TRBV10-2	TRBJ2-2	NA	TRBD2	16	TGCGCCAGCACCAAACGGACTAGCGTGAACACCGGGGAGCTGTTTTTT	CASTKRTSVNTGELFF
TRBV2	TRBJ2-7	NA	NA	12	TGTGCCACCAGGGGGGGGTCCTACGAGCAGTACTTC	CATRGGSYEQYF
TRBV7-8	TRBJ1-5	NA	TRBD1	14	TGTGCCAGCAGCTCCGGGACAGGGAATCAGCCCCAGCATTTT	CASSSGTGNQPQHF
TRBV19	TRBJ2-7	NA	NA	13	TGTGCCAGCTACCGGGACTCCCCCTACGAGCAGTACTTC	CASYRDSPYEQYF
TRBV10-3	TRBJ2-1	NA	NA	16	TGTGCCATCAGCGACCCGGGGCTACCTACGAACAATGAGCAGTTCTTC	CAISDPGLPTNNEQFF
TRBV7-9	TRBJ2-7	NA	TRBD2	18	TGTGCCAGCAGCTTAGACCTAGCGGGGGCCTTTAGCTCCTACGAGCAGTACTTC	CASSLDLAGAFSSYEQYF
TRBV19	TRBJ2-2	NA	TRBD1	15	TGTGCCAGCTCCCTCGGACAGGGATACACCGGGGAGCTGTTTTTT	CASSLGQGYTGELFF
TRBV4-1	TRBJ2-1	NA	TRBD2	17	TGCGCCAGCAGCCACCCGGTTTCTACTAGCGACTACAATGAGCAGTTCTTC	CASSHPVSTSDYNEQFF
TRBV21-1	TRBJ1-2	NA	NA	16	TGTGCCAGCAGCTTCCGGACAGGGCCAATCCTGAGACCCAACACCTTC	CASSFRTGPILRPNTF
TRBV9	TRBJ1-1	NA	NA	14	TGTGCCAGCAGCGTAGATCTTAGGTCGCGTGAAGCTTTCTTT	CASSVDLRSREAFF
TRBV28	TRBJ2-7	NA	TRBD1	15	TGTGCCAGCAGGTTTGGGACAGGACATTTCTACGAGCAGTACTTC	CASRFGTGHFYEQYF
TRBV5-5	TRBJ2-5	NA	NA	13	TGTGCCAGCAGCTCGTCCGAAGGGGAGACCCAGTACTTC	CASSSSEGETQYF
TRBV5-1	TRBJ2-3	once	NA	14	TGCGCCAGCAAAGGGAGTGAGGGCACAGATACGCAGTATTTT	CASKGSEGTDTQYF
TRBV5-1	TRBJ2-1	once	TRBD2	14	TGCGCCAGCAGCTTCCGGACTAGCAGGAATGAGCAGTTCTTC	CASSFRTSRNEQFF
TRBV6-1	TRBJ1-4	NA	TRBD1	16	TGTGCCAGCAGTGAACGAAGGGACAGAGCTAATGAAAAACTGTTTTTT	CASSERRDRANEKLFF
TRBV7-8	TRBJ1-6	NA	NA	13	TGTGCCAGCAGCTTAGGGCAGGCCTCACCCCTCCACTTT	CASSLGQASPLHF
TRBV7-9	TRBJ2-3	NA	NA	11	TGTGCCAGCAGTTACACAGATACGCAGTATTTT	CASSYTDTQYF
TRBV11-2	TRBJ2-3	NA	TRBD2	14	TGTGCCAGCAGCTCCGGACTAGCGGCAGATACGCAGTATTTT	CASSSGLAADTQYF
TRBV6-6	TRBJ2-3	NA	TRBD2	15	TGTGCCAGCAGACATAGCGGGGCTTTCACAGATACGCAGTATTTT	CASRHSGAFTDTQYF
TRBV2	TRBJ1-6	NA	NA	16	TGTGCCAGTGTCACTTCCCCGGTGGAGGATAATTCACCCCTCCACTTT	CASVTSPVEDNSPLHF
TRBV5-4	TRBJ1-1	NA	TRBD1	13	TGTGCCAGCAGCAGAGACAGGGGGGAGGTAGCTTTCTTT	CASSRDRGEVAFF
TRBV5-1	TRBJ2-2	NA	NA	16	TGCGCCAGTACCGCCTTGACTAGTGGCGTCACCGGGGAGCTGTTTTTT	CASTALTSGVTGELFF
TRBV11-2	TRBJ2-3	once	NA	15	TGTGCCAGCAGCTTAGAGGGGTTACGCACAGATACGCAGTATTTT	CASSLEGLRTDTQYF